Included here is one T cell receptor beta chain sequence, with context. Germline V CDR1 and CDR2: SGHAT, FQNNGV. V shed 1 base and J shed 8 bases, with 11 bases lying between them. The length of the CDR3 is 13 residues. These data belong to a study of cytomegalovirus exposure and HLA in healthy donors. 13 Jbeta primers and 60 Vbeta primers were used for the PCR. The repertoire was sequenced with immunoSEQ multiplex PCR; TCRdb's copy has only in-frame clones and lacks some. The sample includes 150,000 or so clones. The chain combines TRBV11-2 with TRBJ1-1, with a weak D call TRBD1 (5 bases). The clonotype comes from a man aged 30 to 39 in good health and CMV-seronegative. The sample was PBMCs. Here the CDR3 reads CASSLAPGVEAFF. The CDR3 DNA reads TGTGCCAGCAGCTTAGCCCCGGGGGTGGAAGCTTTCTTT.